Each of the 9 T cell receptor beta chains below was sequenced from the same sample in a study of cytomegalovirus exposure and HLA in healthy donors. The PCR made use of 60 Vbeta and 13 Jbeta primers. Only in-frame clones appear in the TCRdb table, and some are missing; sequencing was by immunoSEQ multiplex PCR. This sample has around 150,000 clones, with about 75% found just once. The sequenced sample was PBMCs. These receptors were collected from a female donor in good health and CMV-seronegative.

This clone was counted once. J is TRBJ2-4 and V is TRBV6-1; TRBD1 agrees at 7 bases. Trimming took 5 bases from V and 0 from J; bases not matched to a gene: 4. The germline gives CDR1 MNHNS, CDR2 SASEGT. The CDR3 runs to 15 residues. Here the CDR3 reads CASSTGTVAKNIQYF. Written as DNA, the CDR3 is TGTGCCAGCAGTACCGGGACAGTAGCCAAAAACATTCAGTACTTC.

V and J are TRBV15 and TRBJ1-4; 8 bases are shared with TRBD1. The V gene end was trimmed by 4 bases and the J gene end by 2 bases; junction bases not matched to a gene: 3. Germline-derived CDR1 and CDR2 are LNHNV and YYDKDF (reference sequence). The CDR3 is 15 residues long. CDR3 sequence reads: CATSNDRGTNEKLFF. CDR3 coding DNA: TGTGCCACCAGCAACGACAGGGGTACTAATGAAAAACTGTTTTTT.

The J gene is TRBJ2-5, the V gene TRBV7-2; D perhaps matches TRBD2 (6 bases). This CDR3 contains 13 residues. The germline gives CDR1 SGHTA, CDR2 FQGNSA. Between the trimmed V and J ends, which lost 5 bases and 2 bases, there was a span of 9 bases. CDR3 region: CASSPSAQETQYF. The CDR3 nucleotides read TGTGCCAGCAGCCCTAGCGCTCAAGAGACCCAGTACTTC.

This clone was seen only once. In DNA, the CDR3 is TGTGCCAGCAGTTCGTGGGGGGACGGAATCTTTGAAGCTTTCTTT. Residues: CASSSWGDGIFEAFF. This chain uses TRBV27 with TRBJ1-1; a weak D match, TRBD1 (5 bases). Between the trimmed V and J ends, which lost 4 bases and 7 bases, there was a span of 19 bases. The germline V gene encodes CDR1 MNHEY and CDR2 SMNVEV (reference sequence). This CDR3 is built from 15 residues.

This clone was counted a single time. The chain is built from TRBV5-6 and TRBJ1-6, with a tentative D call TRBD1 (5 bases). Germline V gene lookup returns CDR1 SGHDT and CDR2 YYEEEE. The CDR3 length is 13 residues. Trimming pared 2 bases from V and 7 bases from J, leaving 7 bases between. This CDR3 is CASSFAGNSPLHF. CDR3 DNA: TGTGCCAGCAGCTTTGCAGGGAATTCACCCCTCCACTTT. Supplemented by reference TRBV5-6 and TRBJ1-6, the full variable domain reads DAGVTQSPTHLIKTRGQQVTLRCSPKSGHDTVSWYQQALGQGPQFIFQYYEEEERQRGNFPDRFSGHQFPNYSSELNVNALLLGDSALYLCASSFAGNSPLHFGNGTRLTVT.

The sample holds a few counts of this clone. This same CDR3 is encoded by further DNA sequences in the sample. The rearrangement joins TRBV5-1 to TRBJ2-3; unclear D gene. Germline-derived CDR1 and CDR2 are SGHRS and YFSETQ. This CDR3 is built from 14 residues. V shed 0 bases and J shed 1 base, with 6 bases lying between them. The CDR3 sequence: CASSLVQGTDTQYF. The CDR3 DNA reads TGCGCCAGCAGCTTGGTCCAGGGCACAGATACGCAGTATTTT.

A remark on this clone: Additional DNA sequences in this sample encode the identical CDR3. V is TRBV9 and J is TRBJ1-2; TRBD1 might be the D (5 bases). The germline V gene encodes CDR1 SGDLS and CDR2 YYNGEE. With 0 bases removed from V and 2 bases from J, the gap between germline ends came to 8 bases. The CDR3 loop spans 14 amino acids. CDR3: CASSVGAGNYGYTF. In nucleotides, the CDR3 is TGTGCCAGCAGCGTAGGGGCAGGGAACTATGGCTACACCTTC.

The chain carries TRBV6-4 and TRBJ2-1; 8 nucleotides match TRBD1. There are 13 residues in the CDR3. Germline V gene sequence: CDR1 MRHNA, CDR2 SNTAGT. Trimming took 5 bases from V and 8 from J; bases not matched to a gene: 5. DNA for the CDR3: TGTGCCAGCAGTTCGGACAGGGAAGATGAGCAGTTCTTC. This sequence encodes CASSSDREDEQFF.

The chain joins TRBV29-1 to TRBJ2-4; tentative D call: TRBD1 (5 bases). Trimming pared 3 bases from V and 1 base from J, leaving 13 bases between. CDR1 and CDR2 (germline): SQVTM, ANQGSEA. This CDR3 spans 15 amino acids. The CDR3 region has the DNA TGCAGCGTTGAGGAAGGGGTGGGTGCCAAAAACATTCAGTACTTC. This sequence encodes CSVEEGVGAKNIQYF.